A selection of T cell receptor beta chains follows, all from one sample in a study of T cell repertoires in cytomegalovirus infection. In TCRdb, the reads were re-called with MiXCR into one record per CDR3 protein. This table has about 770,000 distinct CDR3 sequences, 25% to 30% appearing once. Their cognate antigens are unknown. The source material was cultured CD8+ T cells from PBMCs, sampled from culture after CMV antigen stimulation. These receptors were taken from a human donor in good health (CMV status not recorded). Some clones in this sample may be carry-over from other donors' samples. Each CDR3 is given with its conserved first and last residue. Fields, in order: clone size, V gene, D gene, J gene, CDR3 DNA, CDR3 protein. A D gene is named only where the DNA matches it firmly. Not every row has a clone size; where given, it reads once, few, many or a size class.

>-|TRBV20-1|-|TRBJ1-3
TGCAGTGCTAGAGATCGAGAGTATGCTGGAAACACCATATATTTT
CSARDREYAGNTIYF
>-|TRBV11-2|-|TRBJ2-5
TGTGCCAGCAGGGACGGAGAGACCCAGTACTTC
CASRDGETQYF
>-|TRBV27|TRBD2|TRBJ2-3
TGTGCCAGCAGTTTATTCCTGGTAGCGGGGCCAACAGATACGCAGTATTTT
CASSLFLVAGPTDTQYF
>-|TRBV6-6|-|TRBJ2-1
TGTGCCAGCAGTTCGTGGGGTGAGCAGTTCTTC
CASSSWGEQFF
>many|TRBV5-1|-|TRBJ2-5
TGCGCCAGCAGCTTGGTTGGTTATCCAGAGACCCAGTACTTC
CASSLVGYPETQYF
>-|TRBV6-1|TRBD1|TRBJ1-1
TGTGCCAGTTGGACAGGGGCGAGAATCACTGAAGCTTTCTTT
CASWTGARITEAFF
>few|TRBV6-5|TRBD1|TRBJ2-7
TGTGCCAGCAGTTATTTCCAGGGGGACGAGCAGTACTTC
CASSYFQGDEQYF
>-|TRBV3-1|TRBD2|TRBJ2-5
TGTGCCAGCAGCCGGCGAACTAGCGGCCGAGAGACCCAGTACTTC
CASSRRTSGRETQYF
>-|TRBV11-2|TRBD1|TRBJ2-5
TGTGCCAGCAGCTCCGAGGGGGCAGGGGAGACCCAGTACTTC
CASSSEGAGETQYF
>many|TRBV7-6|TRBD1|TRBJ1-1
TGTGCCAGCAGCTTAGGCGGGACAGGCGCGAACACTGAAGCTTTCTTT
CASSLGGTGANTEAFF
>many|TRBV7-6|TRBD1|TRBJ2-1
TGTGCCAGCAGCTCACCGGGACAGGGGGCCGGTGAGCAGTTCTTC
CASSSPGQGAGEQFF
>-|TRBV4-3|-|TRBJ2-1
TGCGCCAGCAGCCAAGATCTATGGGACTACAATGAGCAGTTCTTC
CASSQDLWDYNEQFF
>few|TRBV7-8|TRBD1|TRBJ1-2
TGTGCCAGCAGCTTAGTCGGGGGGACAGACTATGGCTACACCTTC
CASSLVGGTDYGYTF
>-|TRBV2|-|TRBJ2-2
TGTGCCAGCAGAGCCTCCCCCGCGGGGCCCACCGGGGAGCTGTTTTTT
CASRASPAGPTGELFF
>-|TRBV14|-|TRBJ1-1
TGTGCCAGCAGCCAAGAGAGCAGGGTCGCTGAAGCTTTCTTT
CASSQESRVAEAFF
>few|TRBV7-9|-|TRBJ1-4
TGTGCCAGCAGCTTTAGGGGGAAACTGTTTTTT
CASSFRGKLFF
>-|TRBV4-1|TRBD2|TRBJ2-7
TGCGCCAGCAGCCATACTAGCGGGGGGGCAGTCGAGCAGTACTTC
CASSHTSGGAVEQYF
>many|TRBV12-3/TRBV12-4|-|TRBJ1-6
TGTGCCAGCACCGGGGAGCGGGCCCTCCACTTT
CASTGERALHF
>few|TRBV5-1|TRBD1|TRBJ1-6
TGCGCCAGCAGCTACTTGGGACAGGGGAGCTCCTATAATTCACCCCTCCACTTT
CASSYLGQGSSYNSPLHF
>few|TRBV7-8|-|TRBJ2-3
TGTGCCAGCAGCCCCGTTGAGGATACGCAGTATTTT
CASSPVEDTQYF
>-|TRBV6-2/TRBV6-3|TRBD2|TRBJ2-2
TGTGCCAGCAGACCGGGGGGTGCAGCCTCCGGGGAGCTGTTTTTT
CASRPGGAASGELFF
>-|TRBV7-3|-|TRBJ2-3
TGTGCCAGCAGCTTCTGGACAGCTTTTTCCACAGATACGCAGTATTTT
CASSFWTAFSTDTQYF
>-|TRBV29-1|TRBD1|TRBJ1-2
TGCAGCGGGGGTGACAGGGGGCGTCCCAACTATGGCTACACCTTC
CSGGDRGRPNYGYTF
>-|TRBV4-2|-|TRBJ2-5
TGTGCCAGCAGCCCCCATAACGTCAGGGAGACCCAGTACTTC
CASSPHNVRETQYF
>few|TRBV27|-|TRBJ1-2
TGTGCCAGCACCGACTTTACAGGGAACTATGGCTACACCTTC
CASTDFTGNYGYTF
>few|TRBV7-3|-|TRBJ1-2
TGTGCCAGCAGCCCCCCGGGACTGATCTATGGCTACACCTTC
CASSPPGLIYGYTF
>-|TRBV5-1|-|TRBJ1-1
TGTGCCAGCAGTTTAGTACCCGACACTGAAGCTTTCTTT
CASSLVPDTEAFF
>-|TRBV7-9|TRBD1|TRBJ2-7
TGTGCCAGCAGCTCTATCCTTCGGACAGGGGATGAGCAGTACTTC
CASSSILRTGDEQYF
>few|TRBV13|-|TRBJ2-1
TGTGCCAGCAGCTTAAAAGCTAGCGAACCCTACAATGAGCAGTTCTTC
CASSLKASEPYNEQFF
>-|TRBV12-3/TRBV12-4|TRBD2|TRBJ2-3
TGTGCCAGCAGGACTAGCGGGGCGGATACGCAGTATTTT
CASRTSGADTQYF
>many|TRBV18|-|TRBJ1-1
TGTGCCAGCTCACGAGACTGGGCTGAAGCTTTCTTT
CASSRDWAEAFF
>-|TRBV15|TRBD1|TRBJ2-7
TGTGCCACCAGCAGAGTCGGGACAGGGCTTCACGAGCAGTACTTC
CATSRVGTGLHEQYF
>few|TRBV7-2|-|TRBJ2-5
TGTGCCAGCAGCTCCCCGCGGGGATTTGAGACCCAGTACTTC
CASSSPRGFETQYF
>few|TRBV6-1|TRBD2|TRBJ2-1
TGTGCCAGCAGCCCTTTAGCGGGGGACTCATACAATGAGCAGTTCTTC
CASSPLAGDSYNEQFF
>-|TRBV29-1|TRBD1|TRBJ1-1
TGCAGCGCAAGAGGGGGACAGGGTTCGAACACTGAAGCTTTCTTT
CSARGGQGSNTEAFF
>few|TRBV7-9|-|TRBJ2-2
TGTGCCAGCAGCTTTTACTCTGTTACCGGGGAGCTGTTTTTT
CASSFYSVTGELFF
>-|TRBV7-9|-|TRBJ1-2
TGTGCCAGCAGCTTAGGACAGGTTGACTATGGCTACACCTTC
CASSLGQVDYGYTF
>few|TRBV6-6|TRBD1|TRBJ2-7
TGTGCCAGCACTAGGGGGCAAACCTACGAGCAGTACTTC
CASTRGQTYEQYF
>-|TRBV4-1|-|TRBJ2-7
TGCGCCAGCAGCCAAGATTTGGACAGCGGGGAGCAGTACTTC
CASSQDLDSGEQYF
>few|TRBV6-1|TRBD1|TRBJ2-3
TGTGCCAGCAGGGGACAGGGGGCGCGTGAATCTCGCACAGATACGCAGTATTTT
CASRGQGARESRTDTQYF
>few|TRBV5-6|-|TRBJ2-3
TGTGCCAGCAGCCATGGGCTGGGGGGGACAGACCTGGATACGCAGTATTTT
CASSHGLGGTDLDTQYF
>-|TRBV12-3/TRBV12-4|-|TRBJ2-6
TGTGCCAGCAGTGGGACATCCTCTGGGGCCAACGTCCTGACTTTC
CASSGTSSGANVLTF
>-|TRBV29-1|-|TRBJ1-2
TGCAGCGTTGAACAAGGCCGGTACGCTAACTATGGCTACACCTTC
CSVEQGRYANYGYTF
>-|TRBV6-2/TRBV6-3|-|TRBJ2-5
TGTGCCAGCAGTATAGCGGCGGGGGCAGGAGAGACCCAGTACTTC
CASSIAAGAGETQYF
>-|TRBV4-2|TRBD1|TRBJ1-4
TGTGCCAGCAGCCAGGAACCGGGACAGGAGTGGGAAAAACTGTTTTTT
CASSQEPGQEWEKLFF
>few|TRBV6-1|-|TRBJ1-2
TGTGCCAGCAGTGAATTCGATGGGGGATTCTATGGCTACACCTTC
CASSEFDGGFYGYTF
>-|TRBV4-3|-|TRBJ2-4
TGCGCCAGCAGCCAAGATCCCTTGAGGGGAGCCAAAAACATTCAGTACTTC
CASSQDPLRGAKNIQYF
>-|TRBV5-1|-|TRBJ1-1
TGCGCCAGCAGCACAGGGACCTTATCGGTAGGGGCTTTCTTT
CASSTGTLSVGAFF
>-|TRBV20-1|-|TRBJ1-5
TGCAGTGCTAGACAAAGGGGCCGGGTGTATCGCGATCAGCCCCAGCATTTT
CSARQRGRVYRDQPQHF
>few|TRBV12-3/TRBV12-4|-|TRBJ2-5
TGTGCCAGCAGTTTCTGGGCGGGGAAAGGAGAGACCCAGTACTTC
CASSFWAGKGETQYF
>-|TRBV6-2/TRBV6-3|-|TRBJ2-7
TGTGCCAGCAGTTACGGTGTCTACTACGAGCAGTACTTC
CASSYGVYYEQYF
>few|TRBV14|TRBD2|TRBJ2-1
TGTGCCACCGCCTTGGGCGGGGGGCCCGCCTATGAGCAGTTCTTC
CATALGGGPAYEQFF
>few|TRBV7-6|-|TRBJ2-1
TGTGCCAGCAGCTCGGTCGAGTACAATGAGCAGTTCTTC
CASSSVEYNEQFF
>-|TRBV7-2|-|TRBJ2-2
TGTGCCAGCAGCGGACCCACAGGGCCCACCGGGGAGCTGTTTTTT
CASSGPTGPTGELFF
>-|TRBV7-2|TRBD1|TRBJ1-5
TGTGCCAGCAGCATGGGGGACAGGGGGCTAGGTCAGCCCCAGCATTTT
CASSMGDRGLGQPQHF
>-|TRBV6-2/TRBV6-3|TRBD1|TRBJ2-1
TGTGCCAGCAGTTACTCGCCGCCGGGACAGTACAATGAGCAGTTCTTC
CASSYSPPGQYNEQFF
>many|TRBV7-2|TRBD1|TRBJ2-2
TGTGCCAGCAGCCAAAAACACAGGGGGCTTAACACCGGGGAGCTGTTTTTT
CASSQKHRGLNTGELFF
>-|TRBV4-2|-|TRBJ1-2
TGTGCCAGCAGCCAAGAACTACAGGGCCTAAACTATGGCTACACCTTC
CASSQELQGLNYGYTF